The clone carrying this T cell receptor beta chain was counted at least ten times. What it binds is not known. The data were taken from a study of CD8+CD57+ T cells in acquired aplastic anemia. Notes on the study in general: The same twenty-nine CD8+ CDR3 sequences occurred in patients and in controls.

Sequencing was done on patients that had shown CD8+CD57+ cell expansion by flow cytometry. The CDR3 consists of 13 residues. V gave up 5 bases and J gave up 0 bases, with 7 bases separating them. Looked up from germline, CDR1 is SGHTA and CDR2 is FQGNSA. For CDR3 and TCR beta VDJ profiling, genomic DNA was the template used. TCRdb redid the calling of the reads with MiXCR, one entry per CDR3 protein. The sample carries hundreds of thousands of distinct CDR3 sequences, roughly a third recorded once. The V gene is TRBV7-2, the J gene TRBJ1-2; D gene unclear. This sequence originates from a human donor with aplastic anemia. Material: sorted CD4+, CD8+, or CD8+CD57+ T cells (not recorded which) from PBMCs. In DNA, the CDR3 is TGTGCCAGCAGCCCCCGCGCTAACTATGGCTACACCTTC. Amino acid sequence: CASSPRANYGYTF.